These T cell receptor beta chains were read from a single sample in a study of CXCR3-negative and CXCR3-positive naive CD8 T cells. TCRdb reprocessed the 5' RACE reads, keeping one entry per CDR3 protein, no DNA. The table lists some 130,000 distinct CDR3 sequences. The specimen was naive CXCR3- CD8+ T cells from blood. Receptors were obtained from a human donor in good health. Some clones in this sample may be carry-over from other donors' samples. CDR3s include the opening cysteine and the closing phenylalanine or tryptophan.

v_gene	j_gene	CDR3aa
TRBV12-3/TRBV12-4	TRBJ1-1	CASSSEGINTEAFF
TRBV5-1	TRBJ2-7	CASSLTTQVYEQYF
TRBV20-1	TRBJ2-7	CSAQDRVHHEQYF
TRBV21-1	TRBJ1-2	CASSKARQSNYGYTF
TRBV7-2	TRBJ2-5	CASSFHGQLAAQQETQYF
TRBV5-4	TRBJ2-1	CASSSLKLAPPYNEQFF
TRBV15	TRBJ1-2	CATEGGTNYGYTF
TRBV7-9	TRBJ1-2	CASSSGRTYGYTF
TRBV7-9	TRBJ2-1	CASSPAGHSYNEQFF
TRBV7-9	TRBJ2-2	CASSPNRGLATGELFF
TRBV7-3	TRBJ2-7	CASSTGGGPSYEQYF
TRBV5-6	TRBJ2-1	CASSRGVFVYNEQFF
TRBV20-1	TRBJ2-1	CSVTTSGGAHEQFF
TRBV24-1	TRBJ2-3	CATSDGPDTQYF
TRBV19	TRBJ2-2	CASSIVGASGELFF
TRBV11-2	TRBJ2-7	CASSPGLGQNYEQYF
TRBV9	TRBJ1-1	CASSVGPGPNTEAFF
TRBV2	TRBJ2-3	CASSVSGTDTQYF
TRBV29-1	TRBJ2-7	CSVLTKAYEQYF
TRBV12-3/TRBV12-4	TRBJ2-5	CASSPRGGIGETQYF
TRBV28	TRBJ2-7	CASSPEDRGYYEQYF
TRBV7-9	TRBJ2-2	CASSQTSGGNTGELFF
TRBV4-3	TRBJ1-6	CASSQGGPHSPLHF
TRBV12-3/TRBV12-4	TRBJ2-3	CASSSPRTSSTDTQYF
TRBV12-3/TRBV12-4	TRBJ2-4	CASTPMGQGAVIQYF
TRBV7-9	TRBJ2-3	CASSVTPGILLYTDTQYF
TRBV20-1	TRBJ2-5	CSAEKQETQYF
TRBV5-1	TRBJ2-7	CASSWGYGNYEQYF
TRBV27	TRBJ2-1	CASSSSGPLLNEQFF
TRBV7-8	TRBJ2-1	CASSSGQLNEQFF
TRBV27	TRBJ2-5	CASSLIPRQEETQYF